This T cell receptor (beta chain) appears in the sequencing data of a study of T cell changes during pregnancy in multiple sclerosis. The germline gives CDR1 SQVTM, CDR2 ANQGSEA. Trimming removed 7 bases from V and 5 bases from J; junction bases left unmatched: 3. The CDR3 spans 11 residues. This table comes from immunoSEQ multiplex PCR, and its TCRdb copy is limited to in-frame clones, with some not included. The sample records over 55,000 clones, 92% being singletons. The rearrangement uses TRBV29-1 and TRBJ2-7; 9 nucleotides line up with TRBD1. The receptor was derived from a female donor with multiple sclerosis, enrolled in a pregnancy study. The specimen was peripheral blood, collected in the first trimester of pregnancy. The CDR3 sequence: CSGGTGNEQYF. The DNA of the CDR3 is TGCAGCGGGGGGACAGGGAACGAGCAGTACTTC.